This TCR beta chain was captured in a study of T cell clonotyping in hematopoietic cell transplantation. General observations from the study: At the given depth, recipient repertoires were over 97% de novo clonotypes. No sorting was done, leaving CD4 and CD8 contributions mixed. Recipient TCR diversity dropped after transplant; expanded clonotypes rose from day 30 to 180.

In this sample, this clone turned up once. Its specificity is unknown. Libraries were prepared by immunoSEQ multiplex PCR; TCRdb keeps only in-frame clonotypes and omits some of them. This sample has 14,000 or so clones, with about 93% found just once. V lost 10 bases, J lost 3 bases, and 5 bases stayed unmatched. Germline V lookup: CDR1 ENHRY, CDR2 SYGVKD. This CDR3 spans 12 amino acids. The TCR originated in a male patient between 60 and 69 years old who had an allogeneic stem cell transplant from an unrelated donor, so the T cells may come from the graft donor. Some clones in this sample may be carry-over from other donors' samples. The sequencing used PBMCs, collected 30 days after allogeneic stem cell transplant. The genes are TRBV10-3 and TRBJ1-1, with 7 bases fitting TRBD1. CDR3 sequence reads: CATFTGDTEAFF. The CDR3 DNA reads as TGTGCCACTTTCACAGGGGACACTGAAGCTTTCTTT.